The 18 T cell receptor beta chains given below trace back to one sample, sequenced in a study of early T cells in non-severe SARS-CoV-2 infection (dated by TCRdb to about 2021). The library was built by means of 5' RACE. The sequencer listed for this sample is NextSeq 500. In-frame beta chains were kept once TCRdb had trimmed the public reads at Q25 with fastp and called clones with MiXCR. For every CDR3 protein sequence, its rows merge into one entry that carries the most common genes and DNA. This sample comprises some 57,000 distinct CDR3 sequences, roughly 13% of them detected only once. The ten top clones hold roughly a tenth of the sample. The source material was whole blood. These receptors all stem from an adult who was a healthcare worker with PCR-confirmed SARS-CoV-2 infection or an uninfected control (not recorded which).

A few counts support this clonotype. The chain combines TRBV13 with TRBJ2-5, with a possible D match to TRBD2 (5 bases). CDR1 and CDR2 (germline): PRHDT, FYEKMQ (reference sequence). The CDR3 loop spans 18 amino acids. With 5 bases removed from V and 5 bases from J, the gap between germline ends came to 27 bases. The CDR3 DNA reads as TGTGCCAGCAGCCCCTCAGGCCCACAGCGGAAACTAGGGGAGACCCAGTACTTC. Translated, it gives CASSPSGPQRKLGETQYF.

There are many counts of this clonotype. This chain uses TRBV7-9 with TRBJ1-2; D possibly corresponds to TRBD1 (5 bases). The germline gives CDR1 SEHNR, CDR2 FQNEAQ (reference sequence). Trimming took off 3 bases at V and 5 bases at J, with 7 bases between the two ends. The CDR3 sequence is 12 residues long. The DNA of the CDR3 is TGTGCCAGCAGCTTTGGGGGGTATGGCTACACCTTC. Protein product: CASSFGGYGYTF.

This clonotype was recorded a few times. This chain uses TRBV6-5 with TRBJ2-7, with D perhaps being TRBD1 or TRBD2 (5 bases each). This CDR3 contains 15 residues. Per the germline V gene, CDR1 is MNHEY and CDR2 is SVGAGI. The V and J ends lost 2 bases and 3 bases respectively, with 14 bases between them. In DNA, the CDR3 is TGTGCCAGCAGTTACCGTGAAGGGACGGGCTACGAGCAGTACTTC. Translation gives CASSYREGTGYEQYF.

This clonotype was picked up a small number of times. J is TRBJ1-6 and V is TRBV20-1; 7 nucleotides line up with TRBD1. This CDR3 comprises 16 residues. Per the germline V gene, CDR1 is DFQATT and CDR2 is SNEGSKA (reference sequence). Trimming took 0 bases from V and 5 from J; bases not matched to a gene: 7. The CDR3 bases are TGCAGTGCTAGAGATCCGCGACAGGGAGATAATTCACCCCTCCACTTT. It encodes CSARDPRQGDNSPLHF.

This clonotype showed up many times. The V and J genes are TRBV5-1 and TRBJ1-2; 10 bases are a match to TRBD1. V lost 4 bases to trimming and J lost 8 bases; unmatched junction nucleotides: 8. Looked up from germline, CDR1 is SGHRS and CDR2 is YFSETQ. The CDR3 extends over 14 amino acids. The CDR3 region is CASSPGQGVIGYTF. CDR3 bases: TGCGCCAGCAGCCCCGGACAGGGGGTGATAGGCTACACCTTC.

This clonotype occurred many times. The V gene is TRBV14, the J gene TRBJ2-1; no clear D gene. Trimming stripped 4 bases from V and 0 bases from J, with 13 bases between. The CDR3 covers 16 residues. Germline V gene lookup returns CDR1 SGHDN and CDR2 FVKESK. CDR3 protein: CASSPSRLSSYNEQFF. The CDR3 DNA reads as TGTGCCAGCAGCCCGTCCCGTTTGAGCTCCTACAATGAGCAGTTCTTC. Full variable domain (remainder filled in from reference TRBV14 and TRBJ2-1): EAGVTQFPSHSVIEKGQTVTLRCDPISGHDNLYWYRRVMGKEIKFLLHFVKESKQDESGMPNNRFLAERTGGTYSTLKVQPAELEDSGVYFCASSPSRLSSYNEQFFGPGTRLTVL.

This clonotype has more than one count but fewer than ten. The chain links TRBV6-5 to TRBJ2-1; 8 nucleotides agree with TRBD2. Germline V lookup: CDR1 MNHEY, CDR2 SVGAGI. There are 15 residues in the CDR3. J gave up 4 bases and V 4 bases, and 6 bases lay outside the gene matches. CDR3 in amino acids: CASSFVAGLYNEQFF. The CDR3 DNA follows: TGTGCCAGCAGTTTCGTAGCGGGATTATACAATGAGCAGTTCTTC.

This chain joins TRBV19 and TRBJ1-5; D uncertain. Looked up from germline, CDR1 is LNHDA and CDR2 is SQIVND (reference sequence). The CDR3 has 13 residues. Trimming removed 4 bases from V and 2 bases from J, with 6 bases in between. The CDR3 DNA reads as TGTGCCAGTAGTAAGCAGGGCAATCAGCCCCAGCATTTT. This translates into CASSKQGNQPQHF.

This clonotype was seen only a few times. This chain joins TRBV9 and TRBJ2-7; TRBD1 matches 9 bases. CDR3 length equals 15 residues. Germline V gene lookup returns CDR1 SGDLS and CDR2 YYNGEE. V lost 4 bases, J lost 4 bases, and 9 bases stayed unmatched. CDR3 in amino acids: CASSPTGQGVYEQYF. CDR3 sequence (DNA): TGTGCCAGCAGCCCGACGGGACAGGGAGTTTACGAGCAGTACTTC.

This clonotype was counted many times. The chain carries TRBV24-1 and TRBJ1-1; D not resolved. Germline CDR1 reads KGHDR; CDR2 reads SFDVKD. CDR3 length: 13 residues. V was cut by 8 bases and J by 1 base, with 10 bases left in between. As DNA, the CDR3 is TGTGCCACCACGTCTAGGGCGAACACTGAAGCTTTCTTT. Translated: CATTSRANTEAFF.

This clonotype was seen repeatedly, ten times or more. The CDR3 protein is CSVPDRGTEAFF. The CDR3 DNA sequence: TGCAGCGTTCCCGACAGGGGCACTGAAGCTTTCTTT. The gene calls are TRBV29-1 and TRBJ1-1; the match to TRBD1 covers 8 bases. The germline CDR1 and CDR2 sequences are SQVTM and ANQGSEA. Trimming cost V 5 bases and J 4 bases; bases outside gene matches: 3. CDR3 length: 12 amino acids.

This clonotype was counted between two and nine times. V usage is TRBV19 and J usage is TRBJ2-5; D not certain. Germline loops: CDR1 LNHDA, CDR2 SQIVND (reference sequence). With 1 base removed from V and 1 base from J, the gap between germline ends came to 7 bases. This CDR3 spans 14 amino acids. The CDR3 region has the DNA TGTGCCAGTAGTATAGGCATGGGCCAAGAGACCCAGTACTTC. It codes for CASSIGMGQETQYF.

This clonotype was counted many times. This chain joins TRBV5-4 and TRBJ1-1, with 7 bases fitting TRBD1. Germline-derived CDR1 and CDR2 are SGHNT and YYREEE (reference sequence). CDR3 size: 15 residues. Trimming at V came to 4 bases and at J to 5 bases, leaving 11 bases not matched to a gene. In DNA form, the CDR3 reads TGTGCCAGCAGCCCGTGGGAGGGGGCAGGTACTGAAGCTTTCTTT. Encoded protein: CASSPWEGAGTEAFF.

This clonotype has a count of ten or more. This rearrangement joins TRBV11-3 to TRBJ1-1; 8 positions match TRBD1. The germline V gene has CDR1 SGHNT and CDR2 YENEEA. The J segment lost 3 bases and the V segment lost 0 bases, leaving 12 bases of the junction unmatched. This CDR3 region has 18 residues. The CDR3 bases are TGTGCCAGCAGCTTAGATGGGGAGGCAGGGGGCTTGGACACTGAAGCTTTCTTT. It translates to CASSLDGEAGGLDTEAFF.

The rearrangement links TRBV29-1 to TRBJ1-1; TRBD1 matches 10 bases. The trim removed 2 bases at V and 4 bases at J, leaving 7 bases unmatched. The germline V gene has CDR1 SQVTM and CDR2 ANQGSEA. The CDR3 sequence is 15 residues long. The CDR3 is CSVEPTGGWGTEAFF. Written as DNA, the CDR3 is TGCAGCGTTGAACCGACAGGGGGCTGGGGCACTGAAGCTTTCTTT.

This clonotype was picked up many times. The chain recombines TRBV7-2 with TRBJ2-7, with 8 bases fitting TRBD2. CDR3 length: 14 residues. The V gene end was trimmed by 3 bases and the J gene end by 4 bases; junction bases not matched to a gene: 5. Germline V lookup: CDR1 SGHTA, CDR2 FQGNSA. CDR3 bases: TGTGCCAGCAGCTTGGGGACTAGGGGGTACGAGCAGTACTTC. It is translated as CASSLGTRGYEQYF.

This chain joins TRBV9 and TRBJ1-3; 11 bases fit TRBD1. CDR1 and CDR2 (germline): SGDLS, YYNGEE. The junction had 5 bases not matched to a gene; V was cut back by 6 bases and J by 3 bases. This CDR3 spans 15 amino acids. CDR3 residues: CASTTGTGGGNTIYF. CDR3 coding DNA: TGTGCCAGCACCACCGGGACAGGGGGTGGAAACACCATATATTTT. Full variable domain (outside the CDR3, taken from reference TRBV9 and TRBJ1-3): DSGVTQTPKHLITATGQRVTLRCSPRSGDLSVYWYQQSLDQGLQFLIQYYNGEERAKGNILERFSAQQFPDLHSELNLSSLELGDSALYFCASTTGTGGGNTIYFGEGSWLTVV.

Many counts were recorded for this clonotype. This chain uses TRBV5-1 with TRBJ2-1; TRBD2 matches at 9 bases. Germline lookup yields CDR1 SGHRS and CDR2 YFSETQ. V lost 4 bases, J lost 8 bases, and 10 bases stayed unmatched. The CDR3 sequence is 15 residues long. CDR3 region: CASSAPSAGGDEQFF. For the CDR3, the DNA is TGCGCCAGCAGCGCACCGTCGGCGGGAGGGGATGAGCAGTTCTTC.